The present T cell receptor beta chain was sequenced within a study of shared clonotypes between healthy human individuals. Only in-frame clones appear in the TCRdb table, and some are missing; sequencing was by immunoSEQ multiplex PCR. The repertoire holds about 2 million clones, with 85% to 95% as singletons. Findings and limits, study-wide: Generation probabilities of non-shared clonotypes were lower (relative to those shared by all four donors).

The V segment lost 6 bases and the J segment 5 bases; nucleotides outside the gene matches: 10. Germline lookup yields CDR1 SNHLY and CDR2 FYNNEI. This CDR3 is built from 16 residues. A remark on this clone: The antigen remains unidentified.

The specimen was naive CD4+ T cells sorted from blood. Subset denoted: CD45RA+ positively selected. This sequence was found in a man aged 18 to 29 in good health. This chain links TRBV2 with TRBJ2-1; TRBD2 agrees at 10 bases. CDR3 loop: CASREKPSGRNNEQFF. CDR3 sequence (DNA): TGTGCCAGCAGGGAAAAACCTAGCGGGAGAAACAATGAGCAGTTCTTC. Full variable domain (outside the CDR3, taken from reference TRBV2 and TRBJ2-1): EPEVTQTPSHQVTQMGQEVILRCVPISNHLYFYWYRQILGQKVEFLVSFYNNEISEKSEIFDDQFSVERPDGSNFTLKIRSTKLEDSAMYFCASREKPSGRNNEQFFGPGTRLTVL.